These 10 T cell receptor beta chains share one sample of origin, sequenced in a study of CD8 T cells in ankylosing spondylitis. Study-wide results and limits: What appeared characteristic of ankylosing spondylitis blood was a TCR beta motif of fewer than ten highly homologous variants.

These receptors' targets are unknown. One entry per CDR3 protein results from TCRdb running MiXCR on the 5' RACE reads. The sample consists of around 440,000 distinct CDR3 sequences, 15% to 20% of them appearing once. The sample consisted of blood, either unsorted or a sorted T cell fraction (not recorded which). These receptors all stem from a male donor with ankylosing spondylitis.

This chain links TRBV7-9 with TRBJ1-4, with D possibly matching TRBD1 (6 bases). The CDR3 runs 15 residues. V was clipped by 5 bases and J by 0 bases, with 10 bases between them. The germline V gene encodes CDR1 SEHNR and CDR2 FQNEAQ (reference sequence). The CDR3 DNA reads TGTGCCAGCAGCGCCGGACAGACAACTAATGAAAAACTGTTTTTT. Amino acid sequence: CASSAGQTTNEKLFF. Combining the CDR3 with reference TRBV7-9 and TRBJ1-4 gives the whole variable domain DTGVSQNPRHKITKRGQNVTFRCDPISEHNRLYWYRQTLGQGPEFLTYFQNEAQLEKSRLLSDRFSAERPKGSFSTLEIQRTEQGDSAMYLCASSAGQTTNEKLFFGSGTQLSVL.

This clonotype was seen at least ten times. The V gene is TRBV12-3 or TRBV12-4, the J gene TRBJ2-5, with TRBD1 identical over 11 bases. The CDR3 is made up of 15 amino acids. V was pared by 5 bases and J by 3 bases, with 5 bases of the junction left unmatched. CDR3 loop: CASSPGTGGKETQYF. The CDR3 nucleotides read TGTGCCAGCAGTCCTGGGACAGGGGGGAAAGAGACCCAGTACTTC.

V usage is TRBV4-1 and J usage is TRBJ1-4; D is perhaps TRBD1 (5 bases). Germline V CDR1 and CDR2: MGHRA, YSYEKL. The CDR3 is 16 amino acids. V shed 0 bases and J shed 4 bases, with 12 bases lying between them. For the CDR3, the DNA is TGCGCCAGCAGCCAAGACGACAGACGACGTAATGAAAAACTGTTTTTT. Protein: CASSQDDRRRNEKLFF.

V usage is TRBV5-1 and J usage is TRBJ2-6; D unclear. From germline, CDR1 is SGHRS and CDR2 YFSETQ. The V gene lost 1 base and the J gene lost 4 bases, with 15 bases spanning the gap. The CDR3 covers 17 residues. CDR3 amino acids: CASSLLRPLSGANVLTF. DNA of the CDR3: TGCGCCAGCAGCTTGTTAAGGCCTCTTTCCGGGGCCAACGTCCTGACTTTC.

This clonotype was seen repeatedly, ten times or more. V and J are TRBV12-3 or TRBV12-4 and TRBJ1-5; D gene unclear. CDR3 length: 15 residues. The V gene lost 4 bases and the J gene lost 2 bases, with 12 bases spanning the gap. The CDR3 sequence is CASSSPGVGNQPQHF. For the CDR3, the DNA is TGTGCCAGCAGTTCCCCTGGGGTTGGCAATCAGCCCCAGCATTTT.

This clonotype was detected many times. The chain uses TRBV15 and TRBJ2-1; TRBD2 matches at 11 bases. Germline CDR1 is LNHNV and CDR2 is YYDKDF (reference sequence). The CDR3 loop spans 16 amino acids. V shed 0 bases and J 7 bases; nucleotides not matched to a gene: 5. CDR3 region: CATSRDVAGGGNEQFF. The CDR3, as DNA: TGTGCCACCAGCAGAGATGTAGCGGGAGGGGGGAATGAGCAGTTCTTC.

The CDR3 loop is CASSSSGRGNTEAFF. In nucleotides, the CDR3 is TGTGCCAGCAGCTCATCTGGACGGGGGAACACTGAAGCTTTCTTT. The J gene is TRBJ1-1, the V gene TRBV7-8; D is undetermined. This CDR3 is 15 amino acids long. The germline gives CDR1 SGHVS, CDR2 FQNEAQ. With 4 bases removed from V and 1 base from J, the gap between germline ends came to 13 bases.

J is TRBJ2-2 and V is TRBV6-4; no definite D call. This CDR3 comprises 14 residues. CDR1 and CDR2 from the germline V gene are MRHNA and SNTAGT. Trimming took 0 bases from V and 7 from J, leaving 9 bases between them. The CDR3 DNA sequence: TGTGCCAGCAGTGACTCCCTAACGGGCGGGGAGCTGTTTTTT. This encodes CASSDSLTGGELFF.

This clonotype was found a few times. The genes are TRBV7-9 and TRBJ1-1; D is uncertain. The germline V gene encodes CDR1 SEHNR and CDR2 FQNEAQ (reference sequence). This CDR3 spans 11 amino acids. Trimming removed 2 bases from V and 13 bases from J, with 11 bases in between. CDR3 coding DNA: TGTGCCAGCAGCTTACTTTCCCCCTTTTTCTTT. It is translated as CASSLLSPFFF.

The rearrangement joins TRBV11-2 to TRBJ2-3, with 14 bases matching TRBD2. Germline CDR1 reads SGHAT; CDR2 reads FQNNGV. V lost 1 base, J lost 5 bases, and 8 bases stayed unmatched. The CDR3 length is 18 residues. The CDR3 sequence is CASSLGGTSGGSLDTQYF. The CDR3 nucleotides read TGTGCCAGCAGCTTAGGTGGGACTAGCGGGGGTAGCCTAGATACGCAGTATTTT.